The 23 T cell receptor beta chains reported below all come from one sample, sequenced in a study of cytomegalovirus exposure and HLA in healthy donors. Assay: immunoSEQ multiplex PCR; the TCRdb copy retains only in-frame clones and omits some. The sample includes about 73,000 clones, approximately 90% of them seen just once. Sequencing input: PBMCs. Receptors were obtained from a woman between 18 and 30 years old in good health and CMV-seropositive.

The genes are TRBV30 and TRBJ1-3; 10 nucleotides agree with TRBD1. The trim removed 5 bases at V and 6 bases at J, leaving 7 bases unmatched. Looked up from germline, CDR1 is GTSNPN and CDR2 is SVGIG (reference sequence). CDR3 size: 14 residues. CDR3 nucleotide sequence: TGTGCCTGGGCCCCGGGACAGGGGTTAAACACCATATATTTT. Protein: CAWAPGQGLNTIYF.

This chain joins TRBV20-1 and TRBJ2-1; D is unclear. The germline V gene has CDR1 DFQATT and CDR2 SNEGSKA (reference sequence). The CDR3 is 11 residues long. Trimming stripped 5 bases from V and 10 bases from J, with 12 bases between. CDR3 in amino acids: CSAFHRKEQFF. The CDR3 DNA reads TGCAGTGCTTTCCACAGAAAGGAGCAGTTCTTC.

The CDR3 here is CATRPGMHEKLFF. The CDR3 coding sequence is TGTGCCACCCGCCCAGGGATGCATGAAAAACTGTTTTTT. The chain couples TRBV15 to TRBJ1-4; perhaps TRBD1 as D (5 bases). The V gene's germline CDR1 is LNHNV and CDR2 YYDKDF (reference sequence). V was pared by 8 bases and J by 6 bases, with 13 bases between. The CDR3 spans 13 residues.

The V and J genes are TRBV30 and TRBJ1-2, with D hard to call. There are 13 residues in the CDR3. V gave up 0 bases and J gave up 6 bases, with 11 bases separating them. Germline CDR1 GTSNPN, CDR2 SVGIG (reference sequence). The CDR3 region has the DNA TGTGCCTGGAGTGTACCTTTCGGGGATGGCTACACCTTC. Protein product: CAWSVPFGDGYTF.

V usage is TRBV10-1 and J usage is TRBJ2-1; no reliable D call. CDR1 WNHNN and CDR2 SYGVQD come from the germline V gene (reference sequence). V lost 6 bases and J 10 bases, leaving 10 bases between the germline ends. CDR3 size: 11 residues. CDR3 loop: CASRPNREQFF. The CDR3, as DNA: TGCGCCAGCAGGCCAAACAGAGAGCAGTTCTTC.

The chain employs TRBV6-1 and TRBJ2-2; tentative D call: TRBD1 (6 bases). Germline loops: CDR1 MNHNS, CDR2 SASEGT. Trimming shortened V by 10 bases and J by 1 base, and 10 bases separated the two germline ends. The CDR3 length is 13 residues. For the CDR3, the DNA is TGTGCCATAAGACAGGTGAACACCGGGGAGCTGTTTTTT. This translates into CAIRQVNTGELFF.

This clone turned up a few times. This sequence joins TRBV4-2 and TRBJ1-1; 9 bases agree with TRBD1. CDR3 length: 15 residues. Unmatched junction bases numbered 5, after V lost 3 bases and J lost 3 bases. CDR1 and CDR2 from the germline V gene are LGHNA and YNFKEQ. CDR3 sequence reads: CASSHTTGGHTEAFF. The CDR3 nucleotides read TGTGCCAGCAGCCACACGACAGGGGGACACACTGAAGCTTTCTTT.

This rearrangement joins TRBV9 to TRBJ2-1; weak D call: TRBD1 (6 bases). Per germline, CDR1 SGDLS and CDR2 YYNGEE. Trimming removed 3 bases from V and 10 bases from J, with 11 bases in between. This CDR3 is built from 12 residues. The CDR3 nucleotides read TGTGCCAGCAGCGAATCGACAGGCGAGCAGTTCTTC. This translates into CASSESTGEQFF.

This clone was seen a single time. The DNA of the CDR3 is TGTGCCACCAAAACAGGTCCGAAAGCTTTCTTT. Its protein is CATKTGPKAFF. V usage is TRBV28 and J usage is TRBJ1-1, with D perhaps matching TRBD1 (5 bases). This CDR3 region has 11 residues. Trimming shortened V by 10 bases and J by 9 bases, and 15 bases separated the two germline ends. Germline CDR1 MDHEN, CDR2 SYDVKM. The variable domain in full, completed from reference TRBV28 and TRBJ1-1, reads DVKVTQSSRYLVKRTGEKVFLECVQDMDHENMFWYRQDPGLGLRLIYFSYDVKMKEKGDIPEGYSVSREKKERFSLILESASTNQTSMYLCATKTGPKAFFGQGTRLTVV.

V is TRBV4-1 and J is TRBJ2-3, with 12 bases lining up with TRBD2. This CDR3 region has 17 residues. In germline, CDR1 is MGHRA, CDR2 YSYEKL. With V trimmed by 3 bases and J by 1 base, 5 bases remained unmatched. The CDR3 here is CASSQVRTSGGTDTQYF. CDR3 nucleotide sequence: TGCGCCAGCAGCCAGGTTAGGACTAGCGGGGGCACAGATACGCAGTATTTT.

The CDR3 bases are TGTGCCAGCAGCAAAACCACCCCAAGAGAAGGGGGACCCTACGAGCAGTACTTC. It encodes CASSKTTPREGGPYEQYF. V gene TRBV21-1 combines with J gene TRBJ2-7; the table's D call of TRBD1 was not tested on the DNA. TRBV21-1 is a recognized pseudogene. The CDR3 totals 18 residues.

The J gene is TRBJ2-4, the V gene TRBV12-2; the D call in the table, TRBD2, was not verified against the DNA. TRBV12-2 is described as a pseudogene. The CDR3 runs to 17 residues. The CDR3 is CASRITHPRGSKNIQYF. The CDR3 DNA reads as TGTGCAAGTCGCATAACGCACCCTCGGGGATCCAAAAACATTCAGTACTTC.

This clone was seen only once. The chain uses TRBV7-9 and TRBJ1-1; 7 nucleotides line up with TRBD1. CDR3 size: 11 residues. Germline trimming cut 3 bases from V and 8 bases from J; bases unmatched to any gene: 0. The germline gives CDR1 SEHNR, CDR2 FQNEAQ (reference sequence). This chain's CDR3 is CASSLTGEAFF. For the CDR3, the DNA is TGTGCCAGCAGCTTGACAGGGGAAGCTTTCTTT.

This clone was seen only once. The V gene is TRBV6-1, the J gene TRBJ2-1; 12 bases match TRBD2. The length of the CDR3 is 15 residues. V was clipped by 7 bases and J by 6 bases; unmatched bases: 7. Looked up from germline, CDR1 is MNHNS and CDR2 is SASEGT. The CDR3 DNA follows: TGTGCCAGCATGCATCTAGCGGGAGGGCTCAATGAGCAGTTCTTC. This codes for CASMHLAGGLNEQFF.

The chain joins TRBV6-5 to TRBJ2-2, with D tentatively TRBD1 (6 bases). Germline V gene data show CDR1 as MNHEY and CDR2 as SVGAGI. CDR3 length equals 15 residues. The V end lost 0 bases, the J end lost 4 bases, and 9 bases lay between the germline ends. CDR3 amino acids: CASSYSGGFTGELFF. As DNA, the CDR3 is TGTGCCAGCAGTTACTCAGGGGGTTTCACCGGGGAGCTGTTTTTT.

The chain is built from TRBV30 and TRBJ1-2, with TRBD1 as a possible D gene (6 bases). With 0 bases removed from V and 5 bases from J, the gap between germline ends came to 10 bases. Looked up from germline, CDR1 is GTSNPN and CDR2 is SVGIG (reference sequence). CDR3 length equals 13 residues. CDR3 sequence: CAWSVHTGYGYTF. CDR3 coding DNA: TGTGCCTGGAGTGTTCACACAGGGTATGGCTACACCTTC.

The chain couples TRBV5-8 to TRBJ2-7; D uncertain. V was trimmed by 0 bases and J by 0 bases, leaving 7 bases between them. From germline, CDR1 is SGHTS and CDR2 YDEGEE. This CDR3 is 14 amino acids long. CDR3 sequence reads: CASSLEHGSYEQYF. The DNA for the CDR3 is TGTGCCAGCAGCTTGGAGCACGGCTCCTACGAGCAGTACTTC.

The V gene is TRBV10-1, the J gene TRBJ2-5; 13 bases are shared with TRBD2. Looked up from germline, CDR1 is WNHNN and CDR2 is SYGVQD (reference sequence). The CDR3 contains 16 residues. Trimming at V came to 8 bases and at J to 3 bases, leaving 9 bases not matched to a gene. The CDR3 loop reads CASSSGTSGTKETQYF. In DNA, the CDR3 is TGCGCCAGCTCTTCCGGGACTAGCGGGACGAAAGAGACCCAGTACTTC.

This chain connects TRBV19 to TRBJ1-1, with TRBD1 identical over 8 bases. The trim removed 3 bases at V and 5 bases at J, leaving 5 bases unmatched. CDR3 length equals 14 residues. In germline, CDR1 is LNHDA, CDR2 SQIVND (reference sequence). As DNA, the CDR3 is TGTGCCAGTAGTATTGGACAGGGAGGAACTGAAGCTTTCTTT. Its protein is CASSIGQGGTEAFF.

The CDR3 region is CASSRSGVAKETQYF. The CDR3 DNA follows: TGTGCCAGCAGCCGCTCCGGGGTAGCGAAAGAGACCCAGTACTTC. The J gene is TRBJ2-5, the V gene TRBV28, with D possibly being TRBD2 (5 bases). The CDR3 spans 15 residues. V gave up 6 bases and J gave up 3 bases, with 17 bases separating them. The germline V gene has CDR1 MDHEN and CDR2 SYDVKM.

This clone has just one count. CDR3 loop: CASSLLGMDRGSPQETQYF. The CDR3 region has the DNA TGTGCCAGCAGTTTATTGGGGATGGACAGGGGGTCCCCACAAGAGACCCAGTACTTC. This chain connects TRBV27 to TRBJ2-5; 10 bases map to TRBD1. Germline V gene sequence: CDR1 MNHEY, CDR2 SMNVEV (reference sequence). CDR3 size: 19 residues. V shed 1 base and J 2 bases; nucleotides not matched to a gene: 13.

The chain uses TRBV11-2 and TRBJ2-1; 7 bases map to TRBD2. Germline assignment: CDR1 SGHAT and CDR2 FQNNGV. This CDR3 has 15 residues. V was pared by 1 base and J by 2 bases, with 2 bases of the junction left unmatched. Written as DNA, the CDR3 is TGTGCCAGCAGCTTAGTGACTAGCCCCTACAATGAGCAGTTCTTC. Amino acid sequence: CASSLVTSPYNEQFF. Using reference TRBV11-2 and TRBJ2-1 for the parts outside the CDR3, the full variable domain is EAGVAQSPRYKIIEKRQSVAFWCNPISGHATLYWYQQILGQGPKLLIQFQNNGVVDDSQLPKDRFSAERLKGVDSTLKIQPAKLEDSAVYLCASSLVTSPYNEQFFGPGTRLTVL.

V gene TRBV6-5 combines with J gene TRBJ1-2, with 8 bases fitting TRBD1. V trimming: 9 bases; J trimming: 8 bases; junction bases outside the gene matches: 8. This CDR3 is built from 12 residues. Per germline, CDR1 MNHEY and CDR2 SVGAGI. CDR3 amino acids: CASAGTGGGYTF. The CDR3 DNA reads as TGTGCCAGTGCCGGGACAGGCGGCGGCTACACCTTC.